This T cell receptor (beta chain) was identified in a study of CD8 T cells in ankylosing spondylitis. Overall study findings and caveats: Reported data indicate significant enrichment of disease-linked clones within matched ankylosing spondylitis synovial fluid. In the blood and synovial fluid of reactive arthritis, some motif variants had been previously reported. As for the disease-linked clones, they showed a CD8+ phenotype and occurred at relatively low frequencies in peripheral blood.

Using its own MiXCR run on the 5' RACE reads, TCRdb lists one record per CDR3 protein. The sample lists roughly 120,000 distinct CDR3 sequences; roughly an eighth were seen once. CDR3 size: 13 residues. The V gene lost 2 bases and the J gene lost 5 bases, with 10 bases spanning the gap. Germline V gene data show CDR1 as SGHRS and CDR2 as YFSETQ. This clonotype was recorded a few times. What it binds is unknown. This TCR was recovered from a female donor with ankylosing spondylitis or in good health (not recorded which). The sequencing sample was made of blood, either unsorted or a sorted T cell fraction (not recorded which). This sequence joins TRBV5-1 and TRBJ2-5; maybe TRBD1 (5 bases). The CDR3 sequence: CASSFGQLETQYF. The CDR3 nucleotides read TGCGCCAGCAGCTTCGGACAACTGGAGACCCAGTACTTC.